Listed below are T cell receptor beta chains from one sample, sequenced in a study of shared T cell receptors in the human thymus. The repertoire was sequenced with immunoSEQ multiplex PCR; TCRdb's copy has only in-frame clones and lacks some. This sample carries hundreds of thousands of clones, roughly 74% of them seen once, and the ten largest clones take roughly 0.013%. The sample also formed part of further work on human thymus T cells.

Sequenced input: thymocytes. The origin of the receptors is a boy younger than two with a congenital heart defect. The CDR3 runs from the conserved cysteine through the conserved F or W. Each record gives: J gene, D gene, clone size, V gene, CDR3 DNA, CDR3 protein. The D gene is left open where the match is weak. Not all rows give a size; the values are once, few, many and, for expanded clones, a class.

>TRBJ2-7|TRBD2|NA|TRBV11-2
TGTGCCAGCAGACATAGCGGGAGCTCCGACGAGCAGTACTTC
CASRHSGSSDEQYF
>TRBJ1-1|NA|NA|TRBV29-1
TGCAGCGTTGAACCTCGGAGAGGGAACACTGAAGCTTTCTTT
CSVEPRRGNTEAFF
>TRBJ1-2|NA|few|TRBV6-4
TGTGCCAGCAGTGACTCTACTAGGGCCTGCTACACCTTC
CASSDSTRACYTF
>TRBJ2-7|TRBD2|NA|TRBV6-5
TGTGCCAGCAGTCGAGGAGCGGGAGCCGACTACGAGCAGTACTTC
CASSRGAGADYEQYF
>TRBJ1-5|TRBD1|NA|TRBV6-6
TGTGCCAGCAGGGAAAGACAGGGAGGATCATTGCCCCAGCATTTT
CASRERQGGSLPQHF
>TRBJ1-3|NA|few|TRBV28
TGTGCCAGCAGTCCCCTATACCCGGACTACTCCTCTGGAAACACCATATATTTT
CASSPLYPDYSSGNTIYF
>TRBJ2-5|NA|NA|TRBV29-1
TGCAGCGCTTCCGTACAGGTTGAAGAGACCCAGTACTTC
CSASVQVEETQYF
>TRBJ2-3|NA|NA|TRBV25-1
TGTGCCAGCAGTATCACGACAGGACGGACGGCAGATACGCAGTATTTT
CASSITTGRTADTQYF
>TRBJ1-2|TRBD1|once|TRBV27
TGTGCCAGCAGAAAACAGGGGGCCCTCGGCTACACCTTC
CASRKQGALGYTF
>TRBJ2-7|TRBD2|NA|TRBV5-1
TGCGCCAGCAGCTTGGGACCCCCCCGATCTAGCGGGAGGAACTACGAGCAGTACTTC
CASSLGPPRSSGRNYEQYF
>TRBJ2-3|TRBD2|few|TRBV10-3
TGTGCCATCAGGGACCGGGAGGGCACAGATACGCAGTATTTT
CAIRDREGTDTQYF
>TRBJ2-3|TRBD2|NA|TRBV4-2
TGTGCCAGCAGCCCTCTAGCGGGAGCCCCCCCAGATACGCAGTATTTT
CASSPLAGAPPDTQYF
>TRBJ1-2|TRBD1|once|TRBV7-2
TGTGCCAGCAGCTTAGCGCGTCGGCGCCCCGGGACAGGAATTAACTATGGCTACACCTTC
CASSLARRRPGTGINYGYTF
>TRBJ2-2|TRBD2|once|TRBV2
TGTGCCAGCAGGAGGGGCGGGAGGTACACCGGGGAGCTGTTTTTT
CASRRGGRYTGELFF
>TRBJ2-2|TRBD1|NA|TRBV10-2
TGCGCCACCGCATCTTGGACAGGGACCACCGGGGAGCTGTTTTTT
CATASWTGTTGELFF
>TRBJ2-3|TRBD2|NA|TRBV27
TGTGCCAGCAGTTTGCGTAGCGGGAGTAGGGATACGCAGTATTTT
CASSLRSGSRDTQYF
>TRBJ1-1|NA|few|TRBV6-1
TGTGCCAGCAGTACACAGTTGGTTGAAGCTTTCTTT
CASSTQLVEAFF
>TRBJ2-1|TRBD2|NA|TRBV7-2
TGTGCCAGCAGCTTAGCGGGGCGCGGGAGGGCCGCGGACAATGAGCAGTTCTTC
CASSLAGRGRAADNEQFF
>TRBJ1-1|NA|NA|TRBV18
TGTGCCAGCTCCCCATCCGGGGGGCGGAACACTGAAGCTTTCTTT
CASSPSGGRNTEAFF
>TRBJ2-7|NA|NA|TRBV19
TGTGCCAGTAACAGGGATAACCCCTACGAGCAGTACTTC
CASNRDNPYEQYF
>TRBJ2-7|NA|once|TRBV27
TGTGCCAGCAGTTTCTCCGTGGCGAACTACCTATCGGAAAACCACGAGCAGTACTTC
CASSFSVANYLSENHEQYF
>TRBJ2-7|TRBD1|NA|TRBV18
TGTGCCAGCTCACCGGACAGGCCGAGGTACGAGCAGTACTTC
CASSPDRPRYEQYF
>TRBJ1-3|NA|NA|TRBV27
TGTGCCAGCAGGCCCCCAGGGTTTAACCGCCCTGGAAGAAACACCATATATTTT
CASRPPGFNRPGRNTIYF
>TRBJ2-7|NA|NA|TRBV5-6
TGTGCCAGCAGCCTGGGGCAGGGGAGAGGGGAGCAGTACTTC
CASSLGQGRGEQYF
>TRBJ2-7|TRBD2|NA|TRBV11-2
TGTGCCAGCAGCACCAGGACCGGGACTAGCGGTCCCTACGAGCAGTACTTC
CASSTRTGTSGPYEQYF
>TRBJ2-5|TRBD2|NA|TRBV5-6
TGTGCCAGCAGCTTAAGGGAGGGTGAGACCCAGTACTTC
CASSLREGETQYF
>TRBJ1-2|NA|NA|TRBV19
TGTGCCAGTGGGACAACATTAAACGGCTACACCTTC
CASGTTLNGYTF
>TRBJ1-1|TRBD1|NA|TRBV5-4
TGTGCCAGCAGCCTAGGGGACAGGGCTAGGGTAAACACTGAAGCTTTCTTT
CASSLGDRARVNTEAFF
>TRBJ2-7|NA|NA|TRBV5-6
TGTGCCAGCAGCTTCGACACCTTCTCCTACGAGCAGTACTTC
CASSFDTFSYEQYF
>TRBJ1-1|NA|NA|TRBV6-1
TGTGCCAGCAGGCGGCGGGGGGCTGAAGCTTTCTTT
CASRRRGAEAFF
>TRBJ2-1|NA|NA|TRBV30
TGTGCCTGGAGTGGCAGCGCACCCCCCTACAATGAGCAGTTCTTC
CAWSGSAPPYNEQFF
>TRBJ2-1|NA|few|TRBV7-3
TGTGCCAGCAGCCCTGATGACTGGTCCTACAATGAGCAGTTCTTC
CASSPDDWSYNEQFF
>TRBJ2-1|TRBD2|few|TRBV27
TGTGCCAGCAGTTTAGCGGCATTAGCGGGAACCAACAATGAGCAGTTCTTC
CASSLAALAGTNNEQFF
>TRBJ2-7|TRBD1|NA|TRBV6-1
TGTGCCAGCAGTGTAAGTCCCGGGACAGGACCCTACGAGCAGTACTTC
CASSVSPGTGPYEQYF
>TRBJ2-1|NA|NA|TRBV27
TGTGCCAGCAGTTCCCGCGGGACCCTCGGACATGAGCAGTTCTTC
CASSSRGTLGHEQFF
>TRBJ2-7|TRBD2|few|TRBV5-1
TGCGCCAGCAGCCGCCATAGGTTCGAGCGGGAGAACGAGCAGTACTTC
CASSRHRFERENEQYF
>TRBJ1-2|NA|NA|TRBV4-2
TGTGCCAGCAGCCAAGGCCAGGGCTACACCTTC
CASSQGQGYTF
>TRBJ2-5|TRBD2|NA|TRBV7-2
TGTGCCAGCAGCGGTAGCGGGACATCGTACCAAGAGACCCAGTACTTC
CASSGSGTSYQETQYF
>TRBJ1-3|NA|NA|TRBV2
TGTGCCAGCACCGTCAAGGGGGAAACTGGAAACACCATATATTTT
CASTVKGETGNTIYF
>TRBJ2-5|NA|NA|TRBV4-2
TGTGCCAGCAGCCAAGATCTAACACGGATAGCGGAGACCCAGTACTTC
CASSQDLTRIAETQYF
>TRBJ1-2|NA|once|TRBV25-1
TGTGCCAGCAGCCCCGAGGGCATGAGCTATGGCTACACCTTC
CASSPEGMSYGYTF
>TRBJ2-7|NA|NA|TRBV5-6
TGTGCCAGCAGCTTTTCTGACAGACCCTACGAGCAGTACTTC
CASSFSDRPYEQYF
>TRBJ2-7|TRBD2|NA|TRBV6-1
TGTGCCAGCATTCAGACTAGCGGGGCCTCCTACGAGCAGTACTTC
CASIQTSGASYEQYF
>TRBJ2-7|NA|NA|TRBV27
TGTGCCAGCAGTTGGGGCCCGGCCCCTCACGAGCAGTACTTC
CASSWGPAPHEQYF
>TRBJ2-7|TRBD2|once|TRBV30
TGTGCCTGGAGTGGCCTAGCGGGAGTTATCCGGGGTTACGAGCAGTACTTC
CAWSGLAGVIRGYEQYF
>TRBJ1-2|TRBD1|NA|TRBV29-1
TGCAGCGTTGGGGCCGGGACAGGTTATGGCTACACCTTC
CSVGAGTGYGYTF
>TRBJ2-3|NA|NA|TRBV10-3
TGTGCCATCAGTCGTCAGATTGACAAAGGAACAGATACGCAGTATTTT
CAISRQIDKGTDTQYF
>TRBJ1-6|TRBD1|NA|TRBV6-5
TGTGCCAGCAGTCCGACAGGGACAGGTTCACCCCTCCACTTT
CASSPTGTGSPLHF
>TRBJ2-1|NA|NA|TRBV30
TGTGCCTGGAGTGTACGTAGTCCCCTCTACAATGAGCAGTTCTTC
CAWSVRSPLYNEQFF
>TRBJ2-7|NA|few|TRBV7-9
TGTGCCAGCAGCCTGAGACTAGAGGAGGACGAGCAGTACTTC
CASSLRLEEDEQYF
>TRBJ1-1|NA|NA|TRBV30
TGTGCCTGGTACGTTGCGGCGAGGGAAAGAAACACTGAAGCTTTCTTT
CAWYVAARERNTEAFF
>TRBJ2-5|NA|NA|TRBV30
TGTGCCTGGAGTGTCGGTGGAGTACAAGAGACCCAGTACTTC
CAWSVGGVQETQYF
>TRBJ2-5|TRBD2|few|TRBV10-3
TGTGCCATCAGTGAGTACGGCGGGAGCTCTCAAGAGACCCAGTACTTC
CAISEYGGSSQETQYF
>TRBJ2-1|NA|NA|TRBV7-9
TGTGCCAGCAGCTCCCCCTGGAAGGACAACTACAATGAGCAGTTCTTC
CASSSPWKDNYNEQFF
>TRBJ2-2|NA|once|TRBV6-4
TGTGCCAGCAGTGACTCCTCGGGGACCGGGGAGCTGTTTTTT
CASSDSSGTGELFF